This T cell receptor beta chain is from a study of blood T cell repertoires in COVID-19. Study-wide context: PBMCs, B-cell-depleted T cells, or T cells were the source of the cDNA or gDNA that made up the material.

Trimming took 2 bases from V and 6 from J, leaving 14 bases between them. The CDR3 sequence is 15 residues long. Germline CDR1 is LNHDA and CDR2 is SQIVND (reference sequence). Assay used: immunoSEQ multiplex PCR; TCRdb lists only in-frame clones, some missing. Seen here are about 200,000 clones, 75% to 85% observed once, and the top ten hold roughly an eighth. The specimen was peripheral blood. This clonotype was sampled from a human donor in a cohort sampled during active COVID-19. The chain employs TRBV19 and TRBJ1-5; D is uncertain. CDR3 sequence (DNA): TGTGCCAGTAGTATAAACGCAGGAATGGGTCAGCCCCAGCATTTT. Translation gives CASSINAGMGQPQHF.